This record looks at one T cell receptor (beta chain) sequence and its context. Its specificity is not known. This sample was included in a study of persistence of HIV-infected CD4 T cells. Lysates of CMV-infected fibroblasts at 10 ug/mL stimulated these cells. Sorted nonresponding memory CD4+ T cells were CD40L-negative, CD69-negative, CD45RO-high. Trimming shortened V by 2 bases and J by 9 bases, and 11 bases separated the two germline ends. The length of the CDR3 is 13 residues. The germline gives CDR1 MNHNS, CDR2 SASEGT. Sequencing used immunoSEQ version 4 in survey mode. The repertoire was sequenced with immunoSEQ multiplex PCR; TCRdb's copy has only in-frame clones and lacks some. The sample records tens of thousands of clones, 82% being singletons.

This sequence joins TRBV6-1 and TRBJ2-1; D unclear. This material consisted of CD4+ T cells sorted from PBMCs after roughly 18-hour stimulation, taken from a patient who received antiretroviral therapy. The sequence was collected from an adult man with HIV who was CMV-seropositive. CDR3 amino acids: CASSESAGGEQFF. DNA for the CDR3: TGTGCCAGCAGTGAAAGCGCAGGTGGTGAGCAGTTCTTC.